This T cell receptor (beta chain) originates from a study of cytomegalovirus exposure and HLA in healthy donors. It was with 60 Vbeta and 13 Jbeta primers that the PCR ran. The method was immunoSEQ multiplex PCR; TCRdb's version includes in-frame clones alone and lacks a portion of them. Listed are tens of thousands of clones; 0.45% to 0.7% falls within the top ten. Germline V CDR1 and CDR2: SGHRS, YFSETQ. CDR3 length: 17 amino acids. V was clipped by 0 bases and J by 7 bases; unmatched bases: 10. This TCR was sampled from a man aged 50 or older in good health and CMV-seronegative. Input material: PBMCs. The chain combines TRBV5-1 with TRBJ1-6; 7 bases are a match to TRBD1. The CDR3 spells CASSLASGDRVNSPLHF. DNA of the CDR3: TGCGCCAGCAGCTTGGCGAGCGGAGACAGGGTCAATTCACCCCTCCACTTT.